This T cell receptor beta chain emerged from a study of healthy donors' naive CD4 and CD8 T cells. Whole-study context: Donors spanned ages 20-25, 40-50 and 60-70 years, half female. For TCR alpha, new primers spanned all functional IMGT alpha genes. Study-wide points: Bulk sequencing left alpha and beta chains unpaired. Negatively charged CDR3s marked CD8+ lineage; positively charged CDR3s marked CD4+ lineage.

To note about this clonotype: Its antigen is unidentified.

TCR libraries were built from about 500 ng of total RNA by linear amplification. One entry per CDR3 protein results from TCRdb running MiXCR on the reads. The sample holds 150,000 to 200,000 distinct CDR3 sequences; 65% to 75% are singletons and the top ten take 2% to 2.5%. Looked up from germline, CDR1 is SQVTM and CDR2 is ANQGSEA. Between the trimmed V and J ends, which lost 4 bases and 0 bases, there was a span of 6 bases. There are 12 residues in the CDR3. The chain joins TRBV29-1 to TRBJ1-1; D unclear. The source is a pool of human donors in good health; the sample pools cells from several healthy donors. Specimen: naive CD4+ and CD8+ T cells sorted from blood, pooled from several donors. Here the CDR3 reads CSVGDLNTEAFF. CDR3 DNA sequence: TGCAGCGTTGGCGATCTGAACACTGAAGCTTTCTTT.